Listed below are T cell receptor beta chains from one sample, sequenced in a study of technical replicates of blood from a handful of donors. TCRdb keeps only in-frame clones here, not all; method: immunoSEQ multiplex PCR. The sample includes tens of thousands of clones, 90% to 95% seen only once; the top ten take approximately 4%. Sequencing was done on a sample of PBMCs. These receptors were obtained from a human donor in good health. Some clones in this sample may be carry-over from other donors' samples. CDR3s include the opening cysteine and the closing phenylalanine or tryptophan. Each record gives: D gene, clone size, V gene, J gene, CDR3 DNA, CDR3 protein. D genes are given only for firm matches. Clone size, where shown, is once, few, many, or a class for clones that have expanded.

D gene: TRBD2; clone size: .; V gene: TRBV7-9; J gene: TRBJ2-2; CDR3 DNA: TGTGCCAGCAGTGCCAGTGGGACTAGCGGGGGGTTCCAAGGCGGGGAGCTGTTTTTT; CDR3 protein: CASSASGTSGGFQGGELFF
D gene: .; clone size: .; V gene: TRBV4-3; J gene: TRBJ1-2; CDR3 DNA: TGCGCCAGCAGCCAAGACCCCATCTATGGCTACACCTTC; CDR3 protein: CASSQDPIYGYTF
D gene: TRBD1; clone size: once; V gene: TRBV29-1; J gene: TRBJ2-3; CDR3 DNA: TGCAGCTCAAGACAGGGTAGTACAGATACGCAGTATTTT; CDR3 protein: CSSRQGSTDTQYF
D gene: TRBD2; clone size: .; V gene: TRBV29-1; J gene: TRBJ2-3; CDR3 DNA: TGCAGCGTTGCGGCTAGCGGGTACACAGATACGCAGTATTTT; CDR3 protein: CSVAASGYTDTQYF
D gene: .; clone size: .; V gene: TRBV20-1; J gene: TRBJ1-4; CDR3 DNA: TGCAGTGGTATGGTTCGGGAAAAACTGTTTTTT; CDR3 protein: CSGMVREKLFF
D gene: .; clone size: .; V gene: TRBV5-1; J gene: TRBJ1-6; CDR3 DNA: TGCGCCAGCAGCTTGGCATCGAGGTCACCCCTCCACTTT; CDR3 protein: CASSLASRSPLHF
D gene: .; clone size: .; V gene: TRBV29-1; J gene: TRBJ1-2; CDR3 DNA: TGCAGCGTTGAATATCAGGGGAAGGTTGGCTACACCTTC; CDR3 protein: CSVEYQGKVGYTF
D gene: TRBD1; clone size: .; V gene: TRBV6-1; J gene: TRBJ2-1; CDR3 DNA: TGTGCCAGCAGTGACGGACAGGGAAGTACGCAGTTCTTC; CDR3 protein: CASSDGQGSTQFF
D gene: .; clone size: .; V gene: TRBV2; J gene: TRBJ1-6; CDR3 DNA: TGTGCCAGACGACAAGGGGGAGCACAGTTGGGATCACCCCTCCACTTT; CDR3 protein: CARRQGGAQLGSPLHF
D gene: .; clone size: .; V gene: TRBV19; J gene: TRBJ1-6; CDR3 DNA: TGTGCCAGTAGGCAAGGGAGCTCCTATAATTCACCCCTCCACTTT; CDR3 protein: CASRQGSSYNSPLHF
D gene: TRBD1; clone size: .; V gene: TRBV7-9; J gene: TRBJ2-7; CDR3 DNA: TGTGCCAGCAGCATCCACAGGGGCGACTACGAGCAGTACTTC; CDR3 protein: CASSIHRGDYEQYF
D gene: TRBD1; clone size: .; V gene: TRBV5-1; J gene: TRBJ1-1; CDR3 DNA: TGCGCCAGCAGTCCACAGGGGTCTGAAGCTTTCTTT; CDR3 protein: CASSPQGSEAFF
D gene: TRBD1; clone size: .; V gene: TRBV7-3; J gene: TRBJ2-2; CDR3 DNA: TGTGCCAGCAGCTTAACACAGGGGACCGGGGAGCTGTTTTTT; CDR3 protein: CASSLTQGTGELFF
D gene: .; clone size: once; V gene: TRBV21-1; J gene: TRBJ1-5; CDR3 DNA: TGTGCCAGCGGACGGGGGGGCGGTAGCAATCAGCCCCAGCATTTT; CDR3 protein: CASGRGGGSNQPQHF
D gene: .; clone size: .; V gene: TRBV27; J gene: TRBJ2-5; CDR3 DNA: TGTGCCAGCAGTTTACTAGCGAGACAAGAGACCCAGTACTTC; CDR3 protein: CASSLLARQETQYF
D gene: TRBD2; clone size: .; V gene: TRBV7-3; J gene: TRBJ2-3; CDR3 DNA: TGTGCCAGCAGCCCGGGGACAGGGCGGACTAGCGGGCCGATTTTT; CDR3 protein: CASSPGTGRTSGPIF
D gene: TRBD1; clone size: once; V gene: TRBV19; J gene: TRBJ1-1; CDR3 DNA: TGTGCCAGTACCGCTACAGGGGTCACTGAAGCTTTCTTT; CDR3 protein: CASTATGVTEAFF
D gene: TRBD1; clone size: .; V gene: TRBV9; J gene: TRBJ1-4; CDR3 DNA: TGTGCCAGCAGCCCCTCGACAGGGGGAGGTGAAAAACTGTTTTTT; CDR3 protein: CASSPSTGGGEKLFF
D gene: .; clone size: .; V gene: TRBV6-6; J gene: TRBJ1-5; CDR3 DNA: TGTGCCAGCAATGCAGGGGTGCGTCAGCCCCAGCATTTT; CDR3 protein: CASNAGVRQPQHF
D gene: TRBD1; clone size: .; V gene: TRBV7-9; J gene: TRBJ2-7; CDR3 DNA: TGTGCCAGCAGCTCTAGCGGGACAGGGGGTGCCTACGAGCAGTACTTC; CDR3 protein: CASSSSGTGGAYEQYF
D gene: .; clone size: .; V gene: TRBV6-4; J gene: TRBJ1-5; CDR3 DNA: TGTGCCAGCAGTGACCAGGTTAATCAGCCCCAGCATTTT; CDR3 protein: CASSDQVNQPQHF
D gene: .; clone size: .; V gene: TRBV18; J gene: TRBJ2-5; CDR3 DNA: TGTGCCAGCTCACCAAGCGCAGGGGTCTTACAAGAGACCCAGTACTTC; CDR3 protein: CASSPSAGVLQETQYF
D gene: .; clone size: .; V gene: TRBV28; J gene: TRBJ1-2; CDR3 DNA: TGTGCCAGCAGCCCCGGGGGTACCGAATATGGCTACACCTTC; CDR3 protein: CASSPGGTEYGYTF
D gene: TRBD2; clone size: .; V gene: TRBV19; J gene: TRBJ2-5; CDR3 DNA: TGTGCCAGTAGCCATGGGCCTAGCGGGGGTGGGATGTACCAAGAGACCCAGTACTTC; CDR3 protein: CASSHGPSGGGMYQETQYF
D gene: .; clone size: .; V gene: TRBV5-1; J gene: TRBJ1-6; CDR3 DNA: TGCGCCAGCAGCTTGGAGGGGATGGATTCACCCCTCCACTTT; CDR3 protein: CASSLEGMDSPLHF
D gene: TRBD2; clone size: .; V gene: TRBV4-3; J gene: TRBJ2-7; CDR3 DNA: TGCGCCAGCAGCCAGGGGGGACTAGCGGATTCCTACGAGCAGTACTTC; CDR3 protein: CASSQGGLADSYEQYF
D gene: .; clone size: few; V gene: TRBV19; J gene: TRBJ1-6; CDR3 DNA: TGTGCCAGTGGGGCCACCTATAATTCACCCCTCCACTTT; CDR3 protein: CASGATYNSPLHF
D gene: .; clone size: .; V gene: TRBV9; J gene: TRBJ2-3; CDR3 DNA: TGTGCCAGCAGCGTAGAGGCACAAGCGGATACGCAGTATTTT; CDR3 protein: CASSVEAQADTQYF
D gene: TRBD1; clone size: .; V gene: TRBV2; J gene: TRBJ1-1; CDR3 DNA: TGTGCCAGCAGGGCATACAGGGGAATAATGAACACTGAAGCTTTCTTT; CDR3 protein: CASRAYRGIMNTEAFF
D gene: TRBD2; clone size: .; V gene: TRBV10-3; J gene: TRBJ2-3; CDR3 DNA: TGTGCCATCAGGACTAGCGAGGGCACAGATACGCAGTATTTT; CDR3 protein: CAIRTSEGTDTQYF
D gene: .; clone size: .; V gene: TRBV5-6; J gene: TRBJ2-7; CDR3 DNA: TGTGCCAGCAGCTTGGGCCAGGGGCTAGGCGAGCAGTACTTC; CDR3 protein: CASSLGQGLGEQYF
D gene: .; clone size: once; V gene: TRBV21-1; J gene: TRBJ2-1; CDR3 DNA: TGTGCCAGCACAGTAGCGGCCCAACGTGGGAATGAGCAGTTCTTC; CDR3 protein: CASTVAAQRGNEQFF
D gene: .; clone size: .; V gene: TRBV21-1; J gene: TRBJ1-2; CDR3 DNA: TGTGCCAGCAACCAAGGACAGGCCCGGCGATATGGCTACACCTTC; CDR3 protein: CASNQGQARRYGYTF
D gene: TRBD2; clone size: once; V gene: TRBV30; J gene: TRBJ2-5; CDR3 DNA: TGTGCCTGGATTCTAGCGGGAAAAGAGACCCAGTACTTC; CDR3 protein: CAWILAGKETQYF
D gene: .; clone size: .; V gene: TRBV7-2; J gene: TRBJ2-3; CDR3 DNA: TGTGCCAGCAGCGTTACGACTAGCACAGATACGCAGTATTTT; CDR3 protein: CASSVTTSTDTQYF
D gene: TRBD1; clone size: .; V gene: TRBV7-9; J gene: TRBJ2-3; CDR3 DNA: TGTGCCAGCAGCACCGGGACAGCCGGGGATACGCAGTATTTT; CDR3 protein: CASSTGTAGDTQYF
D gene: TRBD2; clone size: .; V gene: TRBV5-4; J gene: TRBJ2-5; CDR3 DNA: TGTGCCAGCAGCTTGAAGGGACTAGCGGGGGCGGGTATGCAGACCCAGTACTTC; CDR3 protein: CASSLKGLAGAGMQTQYF
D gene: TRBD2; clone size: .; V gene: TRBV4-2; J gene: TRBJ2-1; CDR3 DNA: TGTGCCAGCAGCCAAGAAGGGCTAGCGGGGGGAGACAATGAGCAGTTCTTC; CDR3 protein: CASSQEGLAGGDNEQFF
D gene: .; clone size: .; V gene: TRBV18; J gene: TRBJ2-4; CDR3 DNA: TGTGCCAGCTCACCCGGGTCTTCCCGCCTAAAAAACATTCAGTACTTC; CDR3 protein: CASSPGSSRLKNIQYF
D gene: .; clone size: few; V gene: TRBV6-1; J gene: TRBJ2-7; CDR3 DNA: TGTGCCAGCAGCCACTCTGAACTCGAGCAGTACTTC; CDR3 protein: CASSHSELEQYF
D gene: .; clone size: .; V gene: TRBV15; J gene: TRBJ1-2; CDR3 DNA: TGTGCCACCAGCAGAGCAGGAAGCTACACCTTC; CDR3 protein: CATSRAGSYTF
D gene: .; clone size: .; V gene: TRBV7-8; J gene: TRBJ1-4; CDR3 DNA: TGTGCCAGCAGCCTTAACAGGGACGTCTATGAAAAACTGTTTTTT; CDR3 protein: CASSLNRDVYEKLFF
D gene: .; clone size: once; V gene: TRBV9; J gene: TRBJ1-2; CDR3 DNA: TGTGCCAGCAGCGTTTATCCCTATTACTATGGCTACACCTTC; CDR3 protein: CASSVYPYYYGYTF
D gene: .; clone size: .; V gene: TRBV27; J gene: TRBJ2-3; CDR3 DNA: TGTGCCAGCAGTTTATGGGTGGCGGGTCAGAATAGCTGGGGCACAGATACGCAGTATTTT; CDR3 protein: CASSLWVAGQNSWGTDTQYF
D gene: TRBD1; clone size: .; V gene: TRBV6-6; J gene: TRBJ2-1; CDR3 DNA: TGTGCCAGCAGTTACGGGACAGGGAATTTCTACAATGAGCAGTTCTTC; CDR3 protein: CASSYGTGNFYNEQFF
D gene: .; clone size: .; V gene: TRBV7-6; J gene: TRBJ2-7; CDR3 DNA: TGTGCCAGCAGCTTAGGCAGGGCATACGAGCAGTACTTC; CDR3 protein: CASSLGRAYEQYF
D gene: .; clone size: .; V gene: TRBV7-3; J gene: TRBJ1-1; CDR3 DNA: TGTGCCAGCAGGCTTGGGGCAGAAAACACTGAAGCTTTCTTT; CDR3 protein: CASRLGAENTEAFF
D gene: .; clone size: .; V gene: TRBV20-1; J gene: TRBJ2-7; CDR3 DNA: TGCAGTGCTCTTACAGGACGCGAGCAGTACTTC; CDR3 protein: CSALTGREQYF
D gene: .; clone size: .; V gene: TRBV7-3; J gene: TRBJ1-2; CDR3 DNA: TGTGCCAGCAGCCAGGTCGGCTTGGAAGGCTACACCTTC; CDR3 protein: CASSQVGLEGYTF
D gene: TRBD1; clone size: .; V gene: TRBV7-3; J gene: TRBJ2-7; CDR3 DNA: TGTGCCAGCAGCCTTACCTTTTGGGACAGTTCCTACGAGCAGTACTTC; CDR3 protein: CASSLTFWDSSYEQYF
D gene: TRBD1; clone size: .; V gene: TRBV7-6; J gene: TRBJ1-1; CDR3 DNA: TGTGCCAGCAGCTTAGGAGGACAGGTCCCGTTTGCAGCTTTCTTT; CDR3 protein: CASSLGGQVPFAAFF
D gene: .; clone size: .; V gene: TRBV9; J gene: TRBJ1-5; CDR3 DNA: TGTGCCAGCAGCGCTGGGACTGGGGGAATAAGCAATCAGCCCCAGCATTTT; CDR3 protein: CASSAGTGGISNQPQHF
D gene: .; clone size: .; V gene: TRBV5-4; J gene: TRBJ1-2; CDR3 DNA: TGTGCCAGCAGCTTGGGAGCAGGGGACGGCGGCTACACCTTC; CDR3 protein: CASSLGAGDGGYTF